This T cell receptor beta chain was captured in a study of blood T cells in healthy people across ages. Study-level findings and limits: Changes seen in expanded clonotypes were possibly confounded by donor CMV status left unknown. When one million T cells were used, diversity estimates were thought to be underestimates.

Sample-barcoded 5' priming and a J-beta primer mix drove a second PCR of roughly 6 to 12 cycles. Each of the cDNA molecules was tagged by a template-switch adaptor with 12 random nucleotides. Each CDR3 protein gets one entry after TCRdb re-called the 5' RACE reads with MiXCR. The sample has around 820,000 distinct CDR3 sequences; 25% are singletons. With regard to this clonotype: Its antigen is undetermined.

V was trimmed by 1 base and J by 0 bases, leaving 7 bases between them. Germline lookup yields CDR1 LNHNV and CDR2 YYDKDF (reference sequence). The CDR3 extends over 15 amino acids. The same data also contributed to another study, on T cells of mothers and their children.

This receptor was identified in a boy aged 5 to 17 in good health. Source material: blood. The chain combines TRBV15 with TRBJ1-5; D unclear. CDR3 sequence: CATSRAYYSNQPQHF. The CDR3 region has the DNA TGTGCCACCAGCAGAGCCTACTATAGCAATCAGCCCCAGCATTTT.